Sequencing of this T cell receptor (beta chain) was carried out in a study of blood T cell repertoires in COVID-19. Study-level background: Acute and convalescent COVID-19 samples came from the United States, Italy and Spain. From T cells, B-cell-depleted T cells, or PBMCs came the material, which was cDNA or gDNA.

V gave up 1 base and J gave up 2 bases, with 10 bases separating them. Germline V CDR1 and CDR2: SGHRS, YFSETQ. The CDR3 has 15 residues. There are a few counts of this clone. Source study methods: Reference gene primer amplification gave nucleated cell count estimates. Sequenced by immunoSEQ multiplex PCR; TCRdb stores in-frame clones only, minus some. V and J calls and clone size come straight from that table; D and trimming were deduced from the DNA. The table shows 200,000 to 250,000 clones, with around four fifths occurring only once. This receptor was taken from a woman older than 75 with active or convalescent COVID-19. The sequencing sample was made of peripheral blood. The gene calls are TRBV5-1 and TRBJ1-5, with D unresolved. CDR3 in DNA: TGCGCCAGCAGCTTGACAGTGGGTGGCAATCAGCCCCAGCATTTT. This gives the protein CASSLTVGGNQPQHF.